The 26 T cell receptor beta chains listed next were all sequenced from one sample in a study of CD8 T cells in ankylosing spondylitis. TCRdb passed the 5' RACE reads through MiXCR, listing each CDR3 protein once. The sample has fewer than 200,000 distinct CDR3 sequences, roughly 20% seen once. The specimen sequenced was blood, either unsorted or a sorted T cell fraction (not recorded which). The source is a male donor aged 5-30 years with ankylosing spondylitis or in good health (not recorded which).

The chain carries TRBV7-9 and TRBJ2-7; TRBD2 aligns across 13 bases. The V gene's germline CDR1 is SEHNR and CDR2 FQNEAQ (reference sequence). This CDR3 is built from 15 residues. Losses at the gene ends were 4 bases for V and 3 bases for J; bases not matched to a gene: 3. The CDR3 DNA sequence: TGTGCCAGCAGCTCCGGGACTAGCGGGGACTACGAGCAGTACTTC. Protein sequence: CASSSGTSGDYEQYF. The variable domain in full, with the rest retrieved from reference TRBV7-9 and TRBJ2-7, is DTGVSQNPRHKITKRGQNVTFRCDPISEHNRLYWYRQTLGQGPEFLTYFQNEAQLEKSRLLSDRFSAERPKGSFSTLEIQRTEQGDSAMYLCASSSGTSGDYEQYFGPGTRLTVT.

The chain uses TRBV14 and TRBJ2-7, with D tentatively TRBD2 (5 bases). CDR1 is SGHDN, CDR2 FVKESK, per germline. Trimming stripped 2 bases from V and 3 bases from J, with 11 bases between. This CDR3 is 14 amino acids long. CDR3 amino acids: CASSQLQTNYEQYF. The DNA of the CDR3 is TGTGCCAGCAGCCAACTACAGACTAACTACGAGCAGTACTTC.

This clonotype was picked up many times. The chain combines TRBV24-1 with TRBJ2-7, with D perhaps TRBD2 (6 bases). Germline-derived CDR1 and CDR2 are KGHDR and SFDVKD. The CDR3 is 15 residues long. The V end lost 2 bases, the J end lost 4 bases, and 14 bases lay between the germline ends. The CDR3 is CATSDWPLATYEQYV. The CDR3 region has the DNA TGTGCCACCAGTGATTGGCCTCTAGCGACTTACGAGCAGTACGTC.

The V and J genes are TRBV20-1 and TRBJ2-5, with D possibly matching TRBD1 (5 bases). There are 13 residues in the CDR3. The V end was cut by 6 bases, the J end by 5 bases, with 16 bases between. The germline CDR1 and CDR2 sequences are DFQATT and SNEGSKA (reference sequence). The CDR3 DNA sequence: TGCAGTGCGGCAGACAGTCTGGGGGAGACCCAGTACTTC. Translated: CSAADSLGETQYF.

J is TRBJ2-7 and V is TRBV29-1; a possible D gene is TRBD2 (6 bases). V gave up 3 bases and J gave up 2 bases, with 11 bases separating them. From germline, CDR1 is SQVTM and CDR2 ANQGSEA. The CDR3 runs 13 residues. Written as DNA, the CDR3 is TGCAGCGTTGAGGCGGGGCACGCCTACGAGCAGTACTTC. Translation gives CSVEAGHAYEQYF.

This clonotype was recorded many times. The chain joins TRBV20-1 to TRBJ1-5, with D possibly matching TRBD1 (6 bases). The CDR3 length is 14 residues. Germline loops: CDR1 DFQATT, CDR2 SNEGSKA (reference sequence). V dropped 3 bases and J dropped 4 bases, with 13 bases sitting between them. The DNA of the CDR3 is TGCAGTGCTAGGGTGCGGGGGCTGAATCAGCCCCAGCATTTT. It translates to CSARVRGLNQPQHF.

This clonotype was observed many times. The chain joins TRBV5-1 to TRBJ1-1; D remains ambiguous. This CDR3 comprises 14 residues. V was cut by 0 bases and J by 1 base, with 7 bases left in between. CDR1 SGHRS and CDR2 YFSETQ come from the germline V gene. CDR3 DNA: TGCGCCAGCAGCTTGGTGACCGGGAACACTGAAGCTTTCTTT. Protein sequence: CASSLVTGNTEAFF.

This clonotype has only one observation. CDR3 region: CASSYRQSYEQYV. In nucleotides, the CDR3 is TGTGCCAGCAGTTACCGACAGTCCTACGAGCAGTACGTC. This chain uses TRBV6-5 with TRBJ2-7; a possible D gene is TRBD1 (5 bases). The length of the CDR3 is 13 residues. V was trimmed by 2 bases and J by 1 base, leaving 6 bases between them. Germline V CDR1 and CDR2: MNHEY, SVGAGI.

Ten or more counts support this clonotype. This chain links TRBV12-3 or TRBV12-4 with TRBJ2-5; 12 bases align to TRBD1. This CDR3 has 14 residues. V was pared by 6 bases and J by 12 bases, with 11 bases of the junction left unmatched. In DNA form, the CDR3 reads TGTGCCAGCAGCTCTCTGGGGACAGGGGGCTTCAAGTACTTC. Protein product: CASSSLGTGGFKYF.

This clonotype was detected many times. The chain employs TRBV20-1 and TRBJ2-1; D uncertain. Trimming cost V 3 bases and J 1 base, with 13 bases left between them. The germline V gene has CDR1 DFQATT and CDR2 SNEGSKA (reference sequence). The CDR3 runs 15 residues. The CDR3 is CSASRWRRSYNEQFF. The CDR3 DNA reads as TGCAGTGCTAGCCGGTGGCGACGTTCCTACAATGAGCAGTTCTTC.

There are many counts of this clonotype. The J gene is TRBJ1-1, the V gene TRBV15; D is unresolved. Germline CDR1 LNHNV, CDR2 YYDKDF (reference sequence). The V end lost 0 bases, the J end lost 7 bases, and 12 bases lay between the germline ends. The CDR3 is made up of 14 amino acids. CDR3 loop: CATSRDASDHEAFF. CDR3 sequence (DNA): TGTGCCACCAGCAGAGATGCGTCAGATCATGAAGCTTTCTTT.

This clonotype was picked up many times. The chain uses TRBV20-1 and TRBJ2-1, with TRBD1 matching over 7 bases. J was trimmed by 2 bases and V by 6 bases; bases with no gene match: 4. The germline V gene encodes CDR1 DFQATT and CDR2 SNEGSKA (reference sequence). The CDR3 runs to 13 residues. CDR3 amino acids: CSAKTGPYNEQFF. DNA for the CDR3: TGCAGTGCCAAGACAGGGCCCTACAATGAGCAGTTCTTC.

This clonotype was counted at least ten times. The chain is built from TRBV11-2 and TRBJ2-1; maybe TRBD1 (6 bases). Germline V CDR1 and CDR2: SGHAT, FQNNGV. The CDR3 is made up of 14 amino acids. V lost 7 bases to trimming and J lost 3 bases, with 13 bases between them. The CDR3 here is CASTRTASYNEQFF. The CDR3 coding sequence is TGTGCCAGCACCCGGACAGCCAGCTACAATGAGCAGTTCTTC.

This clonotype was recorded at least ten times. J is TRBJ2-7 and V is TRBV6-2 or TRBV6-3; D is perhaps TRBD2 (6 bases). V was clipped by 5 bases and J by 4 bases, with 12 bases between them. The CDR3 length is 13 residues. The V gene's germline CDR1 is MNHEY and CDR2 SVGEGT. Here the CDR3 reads CASSPRLGYEQYV. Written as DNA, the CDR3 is TGTGCCAGCAGTCCCCGACTAGGTTACGAGCAGTACGTC.

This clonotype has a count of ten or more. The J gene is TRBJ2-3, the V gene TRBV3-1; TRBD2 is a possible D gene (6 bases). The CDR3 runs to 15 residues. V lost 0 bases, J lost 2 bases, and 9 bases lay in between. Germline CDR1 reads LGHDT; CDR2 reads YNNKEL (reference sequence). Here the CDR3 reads CASSQDRGITDTQYF. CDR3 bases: TGTGCCAGCAGCCAAGATCGGGGGATCACAGATACGCAGTATTTT.

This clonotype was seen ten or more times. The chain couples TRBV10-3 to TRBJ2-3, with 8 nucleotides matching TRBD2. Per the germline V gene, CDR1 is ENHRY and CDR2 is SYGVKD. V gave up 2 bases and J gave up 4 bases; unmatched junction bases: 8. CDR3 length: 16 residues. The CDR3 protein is CAISEAAAGVADTQYF. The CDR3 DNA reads TGTGCCATCAGTGAGGCTGCAGCGGGAGTTGCAGATACGCAGTATTTT.

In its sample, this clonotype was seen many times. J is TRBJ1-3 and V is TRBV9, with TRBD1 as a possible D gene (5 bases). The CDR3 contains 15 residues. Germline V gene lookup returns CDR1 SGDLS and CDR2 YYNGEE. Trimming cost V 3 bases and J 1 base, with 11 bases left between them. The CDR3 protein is CASSDGAQSGNTIYF. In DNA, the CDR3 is TGTGCCAGCAGCGATGGGGCCCAATCTGGAAACACCATATATTTT.

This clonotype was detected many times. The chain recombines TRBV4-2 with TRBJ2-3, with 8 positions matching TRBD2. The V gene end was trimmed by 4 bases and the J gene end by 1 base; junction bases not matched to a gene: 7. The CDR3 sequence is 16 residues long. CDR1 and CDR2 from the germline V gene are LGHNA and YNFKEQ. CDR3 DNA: TGTGCCAGCAGCCCGCGGGGGGTAGCGGGCACAGATACGCAGTATTTT. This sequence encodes CASSPRGVAGTDTQYF.

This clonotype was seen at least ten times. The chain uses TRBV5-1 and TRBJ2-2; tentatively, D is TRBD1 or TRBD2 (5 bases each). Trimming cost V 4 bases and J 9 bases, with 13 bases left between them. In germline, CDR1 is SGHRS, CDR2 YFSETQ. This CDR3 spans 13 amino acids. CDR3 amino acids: CASSPGTIWELFF. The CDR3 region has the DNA TGCGCCAGCAGCCCGGGGACCATATGGGAGCTGTTTTTT.

This chain's CDR3 is CSASKGPSKEQYF. DNA of the CDR3: TGCAGTGCTAGCAAGGGACCTTCGAAGGAGCAGTACTTC. This chain joins TRBV20-1 and TRBJ2-7; the D gene could be TRBD1 or TRBD2 (5 bases each). This CDR3 spans 13 amino acids. In germline, CDR1 is DFQATT, CDR2 SNEGSKA (reference sequence). Trimming removed 3 bases at V and 7 bases at J, with 16 bases between.

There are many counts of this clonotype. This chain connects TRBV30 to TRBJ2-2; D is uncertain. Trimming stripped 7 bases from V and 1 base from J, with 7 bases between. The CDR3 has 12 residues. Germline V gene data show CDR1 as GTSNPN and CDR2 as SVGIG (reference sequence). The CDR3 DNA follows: TGTGCCTTTGACGGGAACACCGGGGAGCTGTTTTTT. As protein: CAFDGNTGELFF.

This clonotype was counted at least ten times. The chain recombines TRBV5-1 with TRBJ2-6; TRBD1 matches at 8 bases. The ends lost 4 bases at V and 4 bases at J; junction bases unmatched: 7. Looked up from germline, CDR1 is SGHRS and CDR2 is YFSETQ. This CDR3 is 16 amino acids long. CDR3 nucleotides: TGCGCCAGCAGCCCAGGACAGGGAACCGGGGCCAACGTCCTGACTTTC. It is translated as CASSPGQGTGANVLTF.

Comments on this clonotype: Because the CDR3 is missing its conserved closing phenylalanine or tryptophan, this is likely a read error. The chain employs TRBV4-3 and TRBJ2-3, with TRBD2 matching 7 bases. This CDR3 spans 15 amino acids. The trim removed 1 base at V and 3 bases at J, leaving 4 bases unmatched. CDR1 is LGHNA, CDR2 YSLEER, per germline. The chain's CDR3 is CASSQGLAVTDTQYY. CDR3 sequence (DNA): TGCGCCAGCAGCCAAGGGCTAGCGGTGACAGATACGCAGTATTAT.

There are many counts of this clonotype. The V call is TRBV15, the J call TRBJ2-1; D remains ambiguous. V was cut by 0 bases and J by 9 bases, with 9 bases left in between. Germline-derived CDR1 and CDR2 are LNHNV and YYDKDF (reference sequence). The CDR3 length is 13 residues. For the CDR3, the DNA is TGTGCCACCAGCAGAGATTTAGGCGCTGAGCAGTTCTTC. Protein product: CATSRDLGAEQFF.

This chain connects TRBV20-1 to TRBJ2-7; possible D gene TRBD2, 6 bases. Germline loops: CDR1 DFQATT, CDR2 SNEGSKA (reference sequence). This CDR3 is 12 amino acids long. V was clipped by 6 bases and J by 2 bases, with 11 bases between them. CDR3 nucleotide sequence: TGCAGTGCCCTGACTAGTACCTACGAGCAGTACTTC. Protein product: CSALTSTYEQYF.

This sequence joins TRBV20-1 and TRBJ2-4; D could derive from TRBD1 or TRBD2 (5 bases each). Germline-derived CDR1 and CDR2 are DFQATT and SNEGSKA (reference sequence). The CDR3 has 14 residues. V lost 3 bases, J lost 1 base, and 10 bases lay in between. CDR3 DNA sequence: TGCAGTGCTAGCAGAGGGGAGGCCAAAAACATTCAGTACTTC. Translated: CSASRGEAKNIQYF.